The text below deals with one T cell receptor (beta chain). Its antigen is still unknown. CDR1 SGDLS and CDR2 YYNGEE come from the germline V gene. The CDR3 runs 15 residues. V lost 2 bases and J lost 0, with 9 bases in between. The data were obtained in a study of siplizumab effects on memory and regulatory T cells. Findings and limits, study-wide: Roughly 75-95% of dividing CD4+ or CD8+ clones were without an attributable naive or memory phenotype. Greater diversity than memory cells seemed evident in naive T cells, which also appeared to be major alloresponse contributors.

Method: immunoSEQ multiplex PCR; TCRdb's copy keeps in-frame clones and lacks some. The sample lists approximately 110,000 clones, roughly 91% occurring once. This chain links TRBV9 with TRBJ2-1; maybe TRBD1 (6 bases). The receptor comes from a human donor in good health. Sequencing input: CD4+ T cells sorted from blood. The DNA for the CDR3 is TGTGCCAGCAGCGTGACGACAGGCTCCTACAATGAGCAGTTCTTC. Amino acids: CASSVTTGSYNEQFF.